The TCR beta chain under discussion was sequenced for a study of blood T cell repertoires in COVID-19. About the study: PBMCs, B-cell-depleted T cells, or T cells provided the cDNA or gDNA that made up the material.

The CDR3 has 12 residues. Looked up from germline, CDR1 is LNHDA and CDR2 is SQIVND (reference sequence). J was trimmed by 9 bases and V by 7 bases; bases with no gene match: 3. The study assigned cohorts using participant-reported clinical history. Among Cohort 3 donors, those recovered had two negative PCRs, clearance, or symptom resolution. Authors' data handling: Using reference gene primer amplification, nucleated cell counts were estimated. Measured with immunoSEQ multiplex PCR; TCRdb has only the in-frame clones, and not every one. For V, J and clone size, that table is used; D and trimming come from the DNA. Of about 280,000 clones listed, 85% are singletons.

Sample: PBMCs or T cells enriched from blood (not recorded which). This chain connects TRBV19 to TRBJ1-6, with 7 bases that match TRBD1. The source is a woman in her 50s who had recovered from COVID-19. The chain's CDR3 is CASTQGLSPLHF. Written as DNA, the CDR3 is TGTGCCAGTACACAGGGGCTTTCACCCCTCCACTTT.